This is a list of T cell receptor beta chains from one sample in a study of chemoradiotherapy in HPV16-positive cancers. Sequenced by immunoSEQ multiplex PCR; TCRdb stores in-frame clones only, minus some. The sample has approximately 4,200 clones, about 81% seen once. The sample consisted of tumor tissue, taken from a patient who underwent chemoradiotherapy. The receptor set was obtained from a human donor with HPV-associated anogenital cancer. CDR3s include the opening cysteine and the closing phenylalanine or tryptophan. Fields, in order: D gene, V gene, clone size, J gene, CDR3 length, CDR3 DNA, CDR3 protein. D genes are given only for firm matches. Where a row states a size, it is once, few, many or the class of an expanded clone; other rows omit it.

d_call: -; v_call: TRBV19; clone_size: -; j_call: TRBJ1-1; cdr3_length: 13; cdr3_nt: TGTGCCAGTAGCCCCCCTCCATTTACTGAAGCTTTCTTT; cdr3_aa: CASSPPPFTEAFF
d_call: TRBD1; v_call: TRBV7-9; clone_size: -; j_call: TRBJ2-1; cdr3_length: 16; cdr3_nt: TGTGCCAGCAGCTCTACAGGGGGCGGCTCCTACAATGAGCAGTTCTTC; cdr3_aa: CASSSTGGGSYNEQFF
d_call: -; v_call: TRBV28; clone_size: -; j_call: TRBJ2-7; cdr3_length: 15; cdr3_nt: TGTGCCAGCAGTCCTGTAGGGCAAGGCGCCTACGAGCAGTACTTC; cdr3_aa: CASSPVGQGAYEQYF
d_call: TRBD1; v_call: TRBV5-8; clone_size: -; j_call: TRBJ2-7; cdr3_length: 16; cdr3_nt: TGTGCCAGCAGCATCGGTTGGACAGGGGCCTTCCACGAGCAGTACTTC; cdr3_aa: CASSIGWTGAFHEQYF
d_call: TRBD1; v_call: TRBV5-4; clone_size: -; j_call: TRBJ2-2; cdr3_length: 14; cdr3_nt: TGTGCCAGCAGCTTACCGACAGGGACCGGGGAGCTGTTTTTT; cdr3_aa: CASSLPTGTGELFF
d_call: -; v_call: TRBV20-1; clone_size: once; j_call: TRBJ2-2; cdr3_length: 11; cdr3_nt: TGCAGTGCTAGGGCGCTCGGGGAGCTGTTTTTT; cdr3_aa: CSARALGELFF
d_call: TRBD1; v_call: TRBV11-3; clone_size: once; j_call: TRBJ2-1; cdr3_length: 16; cdr3_nt: TGTGCCAGCAGCCCTCCGGGACAGGGGGCTTCCAATGAGCAGTTCTTC; cdr3_aa: CASSPPGQGASNEQFF
d_call: TRBD1; v_call: TRBV4-1; clone_size: -; j_call: TRBJ2-3; cdr3_length: 17; cdr3_nt: TGCGCCAGCAGCCAGAGTACCGGGACAGGGGTTGAAGATACGCAGTATTTT; cdr3_aa: CASSQSTGTGVEDTQYF
d_call: TRBD1; v_call: TRBV7-9; clone_size: -; j_call: TRBJ2-1; cdr3_length: 16; cdr3_nt: TGTGCCAGCAGCTTAGCTTCTGGGACAGGGGGTTATGAGCAGTTCTTC; cdr3_aa: CASSLASGTGGYEQFF
d_call: TRBD1; v_call: TRBV11-1; clone_size: -; j_call: TRBJ1-5; cdr3_length: 13; cdr3_nt: TGTGCCAGCAGCCGGACAGGGGGTCAGCCCCAGCATTTT; cdr3_aa: CASSRTGGQPQHF
d_call: -; v_call: TRBV7-9; clone_size: -; j_call: TRBJ1-1; cdr3_length: 14; cdr3_nt: TGTGCCAGCAGCCAGGGCACTTTGAACACTGAAGCTTTCTTT; cdr3_aa: CASSQGTLNTEAFF
d_call: TRBD1; v_call: TRBV6-5; clone_size: -; j_call: TRBJ1-2; cdr3_length: 16; cdr3_nt: TGTGCCAGCAGTTACTCTAGGACAGGGGGGAGCTATGGCTACACCTTC; cdr3_aa: CASSYSRTGGSYGYTF
d_call: TRBD2; v_call: TRBV5-1; clone_size: -; j_call: TRBJ2-7; cdr3_length: 16; cdr3_nt: TGCGCCAGCAGCTTGATCGGCGGGAGGTACTCCTACGAGCAGTACTTC; cdr3_aa: CASSLIGGRYSYEQYF
d_call: TRBD1; v_call: TRBV19; clone_size: -; j_call: TRBJ2-1; cdr3_length: 15; cdr3_nt: TGTGCCAGTAGTATGAGAGGGGGCCTCTACAATGAGCAGTTCTTC; cdr3_aa: CASSMRGGLYNEQFF